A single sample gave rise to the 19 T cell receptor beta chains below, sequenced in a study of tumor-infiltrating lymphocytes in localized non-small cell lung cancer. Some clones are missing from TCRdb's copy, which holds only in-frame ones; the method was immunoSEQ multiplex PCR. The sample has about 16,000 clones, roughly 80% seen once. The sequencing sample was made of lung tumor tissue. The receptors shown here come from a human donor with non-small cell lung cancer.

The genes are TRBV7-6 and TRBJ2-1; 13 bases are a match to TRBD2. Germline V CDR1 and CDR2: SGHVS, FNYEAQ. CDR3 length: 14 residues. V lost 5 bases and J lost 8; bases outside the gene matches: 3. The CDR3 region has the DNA TGTGCCAGCAGCCTCGGACTAGCGGGGGATGAGCAGTTCTTC. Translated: CASSLGLAGDEQFF.

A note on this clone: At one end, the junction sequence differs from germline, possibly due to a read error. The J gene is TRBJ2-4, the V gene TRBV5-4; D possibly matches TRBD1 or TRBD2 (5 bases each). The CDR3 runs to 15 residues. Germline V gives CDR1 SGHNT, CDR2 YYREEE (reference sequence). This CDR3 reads CASSLDGGPADIQYF. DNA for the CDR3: TGTGCCAGTAGCTTGGATGGGGGTCCGGCGGACATTCAGTACTTC.

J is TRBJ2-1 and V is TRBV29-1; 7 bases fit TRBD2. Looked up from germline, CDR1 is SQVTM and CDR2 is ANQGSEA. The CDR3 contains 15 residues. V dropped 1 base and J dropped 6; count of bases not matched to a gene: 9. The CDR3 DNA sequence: TGCAGCGTTGAAGTCCCGCGCGGGAGTGGCAATGAGCAGTTCTTC. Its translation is CSVEVPRGSGNEQFF.

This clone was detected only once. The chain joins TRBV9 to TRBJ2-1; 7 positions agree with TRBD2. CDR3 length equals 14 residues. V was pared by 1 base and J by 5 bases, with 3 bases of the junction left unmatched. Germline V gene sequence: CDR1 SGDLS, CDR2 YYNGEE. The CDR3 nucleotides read TGTGCCAGCAGCGTAACCGGGAGGAACAATGAGCAGTTCTTC. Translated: CASSVTGRNNEQFF.

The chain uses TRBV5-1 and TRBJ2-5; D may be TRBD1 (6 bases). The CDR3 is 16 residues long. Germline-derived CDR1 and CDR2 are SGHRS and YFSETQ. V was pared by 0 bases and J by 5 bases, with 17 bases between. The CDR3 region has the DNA TGCGCCAGCAGCTTGGATGCACAGGGTCCCCAGGAGACCCAGTACTTC. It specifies CASSLDAQGPQETQYF.

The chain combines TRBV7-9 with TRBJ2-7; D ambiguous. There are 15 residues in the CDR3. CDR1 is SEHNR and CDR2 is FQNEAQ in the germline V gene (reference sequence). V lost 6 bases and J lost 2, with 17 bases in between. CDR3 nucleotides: TGTGCCAGCAGGTATGTGCCTCAAACACCCTACGAGCAGTACTTC. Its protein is CASRYVPQTPYEQYF.

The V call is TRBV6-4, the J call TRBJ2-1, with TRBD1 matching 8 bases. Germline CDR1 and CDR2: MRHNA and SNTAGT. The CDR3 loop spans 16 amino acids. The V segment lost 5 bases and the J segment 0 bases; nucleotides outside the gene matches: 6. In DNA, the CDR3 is TGTGCCAGCAGTCTGTCTACAGGGGGCTCCTACAATGAGCAGTTCTTC. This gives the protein CASSLSTGGSYNEQFF.

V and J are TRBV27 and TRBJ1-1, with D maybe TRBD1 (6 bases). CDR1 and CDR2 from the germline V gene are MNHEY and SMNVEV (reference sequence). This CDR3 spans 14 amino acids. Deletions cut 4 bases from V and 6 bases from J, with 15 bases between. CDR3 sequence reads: CASSWGAWGAEAFF. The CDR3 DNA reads TGTGCCAGCAGTTGGGGGGCTTGGGGCGCTGAAGCTTTCTTT.

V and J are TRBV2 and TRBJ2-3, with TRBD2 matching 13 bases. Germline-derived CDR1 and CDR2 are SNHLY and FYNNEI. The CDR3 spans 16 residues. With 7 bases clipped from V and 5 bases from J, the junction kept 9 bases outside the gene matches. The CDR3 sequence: CASTHPGLAGVDTQYF. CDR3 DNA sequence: TGTGCCAGCACTCACCCAGGACTAGCGGGAGTAGATACGCAGTATTTT.

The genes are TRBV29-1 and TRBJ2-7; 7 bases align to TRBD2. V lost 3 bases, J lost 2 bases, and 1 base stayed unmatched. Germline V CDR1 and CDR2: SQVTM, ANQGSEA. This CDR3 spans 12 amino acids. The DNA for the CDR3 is TGCAGCGTTGAGAGCGGGACCTACGAGCAGTACTTC. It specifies CSVESGTYEQYF.

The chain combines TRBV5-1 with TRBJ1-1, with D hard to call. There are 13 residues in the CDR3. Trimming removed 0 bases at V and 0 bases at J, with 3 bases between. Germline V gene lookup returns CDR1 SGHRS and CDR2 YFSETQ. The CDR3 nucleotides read TGCGCCAGCAGCTTGGACTTGAACACTGAAGCTTTCTTT. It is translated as CASSLDLNTEAFF.

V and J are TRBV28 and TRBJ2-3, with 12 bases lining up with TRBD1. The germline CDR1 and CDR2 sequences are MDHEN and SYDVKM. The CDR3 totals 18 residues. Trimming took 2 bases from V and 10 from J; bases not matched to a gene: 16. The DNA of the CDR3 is TGTGCCAGCAGTTTAGATCCGTGGGGGACAGGGGGCGCGGCAGCGCAGTATTTT. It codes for CASSLDPWGTGGAAAQYF.

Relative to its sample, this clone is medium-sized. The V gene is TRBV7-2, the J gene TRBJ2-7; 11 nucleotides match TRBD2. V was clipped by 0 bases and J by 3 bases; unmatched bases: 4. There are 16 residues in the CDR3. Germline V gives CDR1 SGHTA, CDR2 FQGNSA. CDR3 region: CASSLALGLADYEQYF. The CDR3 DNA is TGTGCCAGCAGCTTAGCTTTGGGACTAGCGGACTACGAGCAGTACTTC.

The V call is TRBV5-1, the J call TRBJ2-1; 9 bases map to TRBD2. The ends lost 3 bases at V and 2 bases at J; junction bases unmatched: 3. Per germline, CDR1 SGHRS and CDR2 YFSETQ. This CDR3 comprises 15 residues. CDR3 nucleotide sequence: TGCGCCAGCAGCTGGCCTAGCGGGGCCTACAATGAGCAGTTCTTC. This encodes CASSWPSGAYNEQFF.

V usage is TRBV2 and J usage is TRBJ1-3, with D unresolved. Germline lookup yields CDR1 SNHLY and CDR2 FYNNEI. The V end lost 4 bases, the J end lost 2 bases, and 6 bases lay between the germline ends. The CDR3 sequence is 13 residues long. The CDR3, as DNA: TGTGCCAGCAGTGGAGGCCCTGGAAACACCATATATTTT. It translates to CASSGGPGNTIYF.

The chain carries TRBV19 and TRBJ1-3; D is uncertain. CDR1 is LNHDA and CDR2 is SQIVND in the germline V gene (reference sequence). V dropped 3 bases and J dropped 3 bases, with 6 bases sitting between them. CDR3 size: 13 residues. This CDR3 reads CASSMYHGNTIYF. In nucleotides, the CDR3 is TGTGCCAGTAGTATGTACCATGGAAACACCATATATTTT.

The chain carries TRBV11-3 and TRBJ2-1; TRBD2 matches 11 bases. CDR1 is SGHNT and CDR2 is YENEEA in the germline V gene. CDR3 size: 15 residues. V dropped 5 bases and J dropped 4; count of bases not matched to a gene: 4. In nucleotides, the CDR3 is TGTGCCAGCAGCAAGTCTAGCGGGAGGTACAATGAGCAGTTCTTC. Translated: CASSKSSGRYNEQFF. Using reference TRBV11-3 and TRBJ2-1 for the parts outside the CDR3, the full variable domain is EAGVVQSPRYKIIEKKQPVAFWCNPISGHNTLYWYLQNLGQGPELLIRYENEEAVDDSQLPKDRFSAERLKGVDSTLKIQPAELGDSAVYLCASSKSSGRYNEQFFGPGTRLTVL.

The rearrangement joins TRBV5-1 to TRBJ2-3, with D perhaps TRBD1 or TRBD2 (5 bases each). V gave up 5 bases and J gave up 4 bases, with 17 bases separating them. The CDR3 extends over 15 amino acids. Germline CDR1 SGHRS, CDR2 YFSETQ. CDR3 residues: CASRSRESLPDTQYF. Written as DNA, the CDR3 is TGCGCCAGCAGATCCAGGGAGTCGTTACCAGATACGCAGTATTTT.

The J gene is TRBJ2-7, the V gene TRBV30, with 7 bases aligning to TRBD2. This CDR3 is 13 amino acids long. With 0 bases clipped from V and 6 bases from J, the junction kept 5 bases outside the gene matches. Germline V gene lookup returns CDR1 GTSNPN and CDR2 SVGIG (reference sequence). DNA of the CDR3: TGTGCCTGGAGTGTACTGGGAGGGGCCGAGCAGTACTTC. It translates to CAWSVLGGAEQYF.